Listed here are 21 T cell receptor beta chains from one sample, sequenced in a study of control samples from healthy donors and cancer patients. TCRdb keeps only in-frame clones here, not all; method: immunoSEQ multiplex PCR. This sample yields some 140,000 clones, of which about 85% are seen a single time; roughly 8.4% belongs to the top ten. Sequenced: blood. Source of these receptors: a woman in her twenties or thirties in good health.

The chain employs TRBV28 and TRBJ1-5; D is unresolved. This CDR3 is built from 12 residues. V was trimmed by 5 bases and J by 9 bases, leaving 11 bases between them. CDR1 is MDHEN and CDR2 is SYDVKM in the germline V gene. CDR3 nucleotide sequence: TGTGCCAGCAGTCGTCGAGTCGTGCCCCAGCATTTT. This gives the protein CASSRRVVPQHF.

This chain joins TRBV28 and TRBJ1-6, with TRBD1 matching 7 bases. The CDR3 consists of 15 residues. Trimming took 5 bases from V and 7 from J; bases not matched to a gene: 8. The germline CDR1 and CDR2 sequences are MDHEN and SYDVKM. CDR3 region: CASSLDGTANSPLHF. The CDR3 DNA follows: TGTGCCAGCAGTCTCGATGGGACAGCAAATTCACCCCTCCACTTT.

The gene calls are TRBV28 and TRBJ2-5, with D possibly being TRBD2 (5 bases). Germline CDR1 is MDHEN and CDR2 is SYDVKM. The ends were cut back, 4 bases at V and 3 bases at J, with 21 bases in the middle. The CDR3 runs to 17 residues. CDR3 in amino acids: CASSSMPPSRSKETQYF. CDR3 DNA: TGTGCCAGCAGTTCGATGCCTCCTAGCAGAAGTAAAGAGACCCAGTACTTC.

The chain has TRBV5-4 and TRBJ2-1; TRBD2 matches 7 bases. The ends lost 0 bases at V and 2 bases at J; junction bases unmatched: 2. The CDR3 covers 15 residues. CDR1 is SGHNT, CDR2 YYREEE, per germline (reference sequence). The CDR3 loop is CASSLASGTYNEQFF. CDR3 sequence (DNA): TGTGCCAGCAGCTTGGCTAGCGGAACCTACAATGAGCAGTTCTTC. The complete variable domain, with remaining parts taken from reference TRBV5-4 and TRBJ2-1, reads ETGVTQSPTHLIKTRGQQVTLRCSSQSGHNTVSWYQQALGQGPQFIFQYYREEENGRGNFPPRFSGLQFPNYSSELNVNALELDDSALYLCASSLASGTYNEQFFGPGTRLTVL.

This clone was observed a handful of times. This chain links TRBV5-6 with TRBJ1-1; D unclear. The CDR3 length is 15 residues. Trimming left V 0 bases short and J 4 bases short, with 13 bases between. Germline V CDR1 and CDR2: SGHDT, YYEEEE. The CDR3: CASSLGPRPGTEAFF. The CDR3 DNA sequence: TGTGCCAGCAGCTTGGGGCCCCGACCTGGCACTGAAGCTTTCTTT.

This clone appeared a single time. The V call is TRBV19, the J call TRBJ2-2; TRBD2 might be the D (7 bases). V was shortened by 3 bases and J by 5 bases, with 16 bases between the two germline ends. The germline V gene encodes CDR1 LNHDA and CDR2 SQIVND (reference sequence). The CDR3 is 16 residues long. The CDR3 DNA is TGTGCCAGTAGTATCCGAGGGGGGGCTGAAACCGGGGAGCTGTTTTTT. This translates into CASSIRGGAETGELFF.

The chain carries TRBV29-1 and TRBJ1-1, with 12 bases lining up with TRBD1. V was pared by 5 bases and J by 6 bases, with 4 bases of the junction left unmatched. CDR1 SQVTM and CDR2 ANQGSEA come from the germline V gene. The CDR3 runs to 13 residues. In DNA, the CDR3 is TGCAGCGTTCGGGACAGGGGGCGGTCTGAAGCTTTCTTT. Protein sequence: CSVRDRGRSEAFF.

The CDR3 nucleotides are TGTGCCAGCTCACAGGGACAGGGGATTAACGAGCAGTACTTC. As protein: CASSQGQGINEQYF. The V call is TRBV18, the J call TRBJ2-7, with 10 positions matching TRBD1. CDR1 and CDR2 from the germline V gene are KGHSH and LQKENI. The CDR3 length is 14 residues. Trimming took 4 bases from V and 5 from J; bases not matched to a gene: 5. The full variable domain, rest sourced from reference TRBV18 and TRBJ2-7, is NAGVMQNPRHLVRRRGQEARLRCSPMKGHSHVYWYRQLPEEGLKFMVYLQKENIIDESGMPKERFSAEFPKEGPSILRIQQVVRGDSAAYFCASSQGQGINEQYFGPGTRLTVT.

The V call is TRBV29-1, the J call TRBJ2-7, with 11 bases identical to TRBD1. The germline V gene has CDR1 SQVTM and CDR2 ANQGSEA. With V trimmed by 7 bases and J by 3 bases, 8 bases remained unmatched. The CDR3 consists of 14 residues. CDR3 sequence (DNA): TGCAGCGGGGGGACAGGGGGACTGGGCTACGAGCAGTACTTC. Its translation is CSGGTGGLGYEQYF.

The rearrangement uses TRBV21-1 and TRBJ2-7. TRBV21-1 is classified as a pseudogene. The CDR3 contains 13 residues. The CDR3 reads CASSKEGGGEQYF. The CDR3 DNA reads as TGTGCCAGCAGCAAAGAAGGGGGAGGCGAGCAGTACTTC.

The chain joins TRBV7-6 to TRBJ2-3; perhaps TRBD1 as D (5 bases). CDR3 length: 15 residues. CDR1 and CDR2 from the germline V gene are SGHVS and FNYEAQ. V was trimmed by 5 bases and J by 0 bases, leaving 12 bases between them. The CDR3 sequence is CASSQTDTSTDTQYF. The CDR3 nucleotides read TGTGCCAGCAGCCAGACAGATACTAGCACAGATACGCAGTATTTT.

The chain couples TRBV10-3 to TRBJ2-2; D is possibly TRBD2 (6 bases). Germline V gene data show CDR1 as ENHRY and CDR2 as SYGVKD. The CDR3 length is 13 residues. Trimming took off 4 bases at V and 6 bases at J, with 9 bases between the two ends. CDR3 residues: CAISVTGAGELFF. The CDR3 region has the DNA TGTGCCATCAGTGTGACGGGAGCCGGGGAGCTGTTTTTT.

This chain uses TRBV27 with TRBJ1-1, with D unresolved. V was cut by 2 bases and J by 1 base, with 8 bases left in between. The CDR3 is made up of 14 amino acids. Per germline, CDR1 MNHEY and CDR2 SMNVEV (reference sequence). For the CDR3, the DNA is TGTGCCAGCAGTTTACGGGTTCCGAACACTGAAGCTTTCTTT. Protein: CASSLRVPNTEAFF.

The chain links TRBV6-5 to TRBJ2-2, with D possibly TRBD1 on 6 matching bases. The germline gives CDR1 MNHEY, CDR2 SVGAGI. The CDR3 sequence is 13 residues long. V was clipped by 6 bases and J by 6 bases, with 11 bases between them. CDR3 amino acids: CASSRGGSGELFF. CDR3 coding DNA: TGTGCCAGCAGCCGAGGGGGTTCCGGGGAGCTGTTTTTT.

The rearrangement joins TRBV28 to TRBJ2-1, with TRBD2 identical over 10 bases. There are 17 residues in the CDR3. V lost 4 bases, J lost 3 bases, and 9 bases stayed unmatched. CDR1 and CDR2 from the germline V gene are MDHEN and SYDVKM. CDR3 nucleotide sequence: TGTGCCAGCAGTTCGGTGGTAGCGGGAGGTGTCTACAATGAGCAGTTCTTC. Its protein is CASSSVVAGGVYNEQFF.

The chain links TRBV7-9 to TRBJ2-3; 8 bases are shared with TRBD1. Losses at the gene ends were 2 bases for V and 3 bases for J; bases not matched to a gene: 4. The CDR3 totals 15 residues. CDR1 and CDR2 from the germline V gene are SEHNR and FQNEAQ (reference sequence). Written as DNA, the CDR3 is TGTGCCAGCAGCTTACGGACAGGGAGAACAGATACGCAGTATTTT. Protein: CASSLRTGRTDTQYF.

This chain links TRBV10-3 with TRBJ2-7, with TRBD1 matching over 8 bases. Germline trimming cut 4 bases from V and 6 bases from J; bases unmatched to any gene: 5. Germline V CDR1 and CDR2: ENHRY, SYGVKD. The CDR3 consists of 13 residues. DNA for the CDR3: TGTGCCATCAGTGGCAGGGGGCTCTCCGAGCAGTACTTC. Protein: CAISGRGLSEQYF.

This sequence joins TRBV11-2 and TRBJ2-1, with unresolved D. The V end was cut by 5 bases, the J end by 4 bases, with 9 bases between. The CDR3 is 13 amino acids. Looked up from germline, CDR1 is SGHAT and CDR2 is FQNNGV. DNA of the CDR3: TGTGCCAGCAGCATATTAATTTACAATGAGCAGTTCTTC. Translating it yields CASSILIYNEQFF.

The chain employs TRBV5-4 and TRBJ1-2; D ambiguous. From germline, CDR1 is SGHNT and CDR2 YYREEE (reference sequence). The CDR3 length is 14 residues. Trimming cost V 4 bases and J 13 bases, with 23 bases left between them. The CDR3 is CASSPDRVSGEGTF. As DNA, the CDR3 is TGTGCCAGCAGCCCGGACCGGGTTAGCGGGGAAGGCACCTTC.

This chain links TRBV28 with TRBJ1-2, with 8 bases aligning to TRBD1. The CDR3 spans 15 residues. The V and J ends lost 3 bases and 7 bases, in that order; junction bases with no gene match: 10. Germline loops: CDR1 MDHEN, CDR2 SYDVKM. The CDR3 DNA follows: TGTGCCAGCAGTTTTGGCGGACAGGGCTCTCCTGGCTACACCTTC. Amino acid sequence: CASSFGGQGSPGYTF.

The genes are TRBV7-3 and TRBJ2-2; no reliable D call. The CDR3 covers 13 residues. The V gene's germline CDR1 is SGHTA and CDR2 FQGTGA. Trimming cost V 3 bases and J 8 bases, with 10 bases left between them. CDR3 region: CASSFLPAGELFF. The CDR3 region has the DNA TGTGCCAGCAGCTTTTTACCGGCGGGGGAGCTGTTTTTT.